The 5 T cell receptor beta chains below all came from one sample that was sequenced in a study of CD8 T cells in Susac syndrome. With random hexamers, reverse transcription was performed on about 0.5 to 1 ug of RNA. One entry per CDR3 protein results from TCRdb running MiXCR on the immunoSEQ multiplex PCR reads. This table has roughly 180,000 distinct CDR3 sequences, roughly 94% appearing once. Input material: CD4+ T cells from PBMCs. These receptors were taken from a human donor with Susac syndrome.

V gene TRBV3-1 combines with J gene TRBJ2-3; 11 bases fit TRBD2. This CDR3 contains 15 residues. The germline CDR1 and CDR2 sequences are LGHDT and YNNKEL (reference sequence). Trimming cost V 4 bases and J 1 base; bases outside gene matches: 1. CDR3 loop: CASSLTSGGTDTQYF. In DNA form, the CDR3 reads TGTGCCAGCAGCCTGACTAGCGGGGGCACAGATACGCAGTATTTT.

The CDR3 spells CSVEGELVEAFF. The DNA for the CDR3 is TGCAGCGTTGAAGGGGAACTGGTTGAAGCTTTCTTT. The J gene is TRBJ1-1, the V gene TRBV29-1; D is ambiguous. The germline V gene encodes CDR1 SQVTM and CDR2 ANQGSEA. Trimming left V 1 base short and J 7 bases short, with 10 bases between. The CDR3 extends over 12 amino acids.

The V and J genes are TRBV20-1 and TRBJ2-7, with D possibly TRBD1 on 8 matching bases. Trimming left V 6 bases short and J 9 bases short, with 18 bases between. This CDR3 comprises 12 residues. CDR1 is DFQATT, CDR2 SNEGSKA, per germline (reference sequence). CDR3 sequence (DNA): TGCAGTGCCCAAGGACAGGGACTATGGCAGTACTTC. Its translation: CSAQGQGLWQYF.

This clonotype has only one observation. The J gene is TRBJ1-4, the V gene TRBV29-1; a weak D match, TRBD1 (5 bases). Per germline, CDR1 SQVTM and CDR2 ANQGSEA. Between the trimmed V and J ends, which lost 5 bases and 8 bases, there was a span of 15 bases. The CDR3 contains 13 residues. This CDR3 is CSVQGNKKEKLFF. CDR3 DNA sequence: TGCAGCGTTCAGGGAAACAAAAAGGAAAAACTGTTTTTT.

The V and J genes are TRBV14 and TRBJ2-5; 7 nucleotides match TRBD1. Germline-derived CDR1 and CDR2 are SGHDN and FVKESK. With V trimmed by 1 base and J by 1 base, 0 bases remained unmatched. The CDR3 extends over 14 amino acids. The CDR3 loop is CASSQGQGQETQYF. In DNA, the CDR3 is TGTGCCAGCAGCCAAGGACAGGGCCAAGAGACCCAGTACTTC. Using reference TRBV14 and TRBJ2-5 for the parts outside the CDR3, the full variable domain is EAGVTQFPSHSVIEKGQTVTLRCDPISGHDNLYWYRRVMGKEIKFLLHFVKESKQDESGMPNNRFLAERTGGTYSTLKVQPAELEDSGVYFCASSQGQGQETQYFGPGTRLLVL.